This is a list of T cell receptor beta chains from one sample in a study. Via MiXCR, TCRdb re-called the RT-PCR reads, giving one row per CDR3 protein. This sample has about 4,200 distinct CDR3 sequences; under 40% occur once, and the top ten carry roughly 4.9%. Sequenced: memory CD4+ T cells from salivary gland. These receptors came from a female donor with primary Sjogren's syndrome. Each CDR3 is given with its conserved first and last residue. A D gene is named only where the DNA matches it firmly. Some rows have no size entry. The others give once, few or many, or a class for an expanded clone.

J gene	V gene	clone size	D gene	CDR3 protein	CDR3 DNA
TRBJ2-3	TRBV5-4	once	.	CASSFLWGQDTQYF	TGTGCCAGCAGCTTCCTCTGGGGCCAAGATACGCAGTATTTT
TRBJ2-7	TRBV18	medium-sized	TRBD2	CASSRGTSGTDEQYF	TGTGCCAGCTCACGGGGGACTAGCGGGACCGACGAGCAGTACTTC
TRBJ2-1	TRBV20-1	.	.	CSSSENVRDPRGEQFF	TGCAGTTCTAGCGAGAACGTCCGGGACCCTAGGGGTGAGCAGTTCTTC
TRBJ2-5	TRBV4-1	medium-sized	TRBD2	CASSPLRGGETQYF	TGCGCCAGCAGCCCTCTCCGGGGAGGGGAGACCCAGTACTTC
TRBJ1-2	TRBV20-1	large	.	CSAIGQGYGYTF	TGCAGTGCTATAGGGCAGGGCTATGGCTACACCTTC
TRBJ2-6	TRBV20-1	medium-sized	.	CSAESYSGANVLTF	TGCAGTGCTGAGAGTTACTCTGGGGCCAACGTCCTGACTTTC
TRBJ2-2	TRBV12-3/TRBV12-4	medium-sized	TRBD1	CASSLQGARGTGELFF	TGTGCCAGCAGCCTACAGGGGGCCCGTGGAACCGGGGAGCTGTTTTTT
TRBJ1-1	TRBV18	many	.	CASSPVQGPEAFF	TGTGCCAGCTCACCGGTTCAGGGGCCTGAAGCTTTCTTT
TRBJ1-3	TRBV7-2	many	.	CASSFGGGNTIYF	TGTGCCAGCAGCTTTGGCGGGGGAAACACCATATATTTT
TRBJ1-3	TRBV12-3/TRBV12-4	medium-sized	.	CASRRSGNTIYF	TGTGCCAGCAGGCGCTCTGGAAACACCATATATTTT
TRBJ1-6	TRBV7-3	.	.	CASSSKQDGTPLHF	TGTGCCAGCAGCTCGAAACAGGACGGGACACCCCTCCACTTT
TRBJ2-2	TRBV12-3/TRBV12-4	medium-sized	.	CASSFQGGRTGELFF	TGTGCCAGCAGTTTCCAGGGGGGTAGAACCGGGGAGCTGTTTTTT